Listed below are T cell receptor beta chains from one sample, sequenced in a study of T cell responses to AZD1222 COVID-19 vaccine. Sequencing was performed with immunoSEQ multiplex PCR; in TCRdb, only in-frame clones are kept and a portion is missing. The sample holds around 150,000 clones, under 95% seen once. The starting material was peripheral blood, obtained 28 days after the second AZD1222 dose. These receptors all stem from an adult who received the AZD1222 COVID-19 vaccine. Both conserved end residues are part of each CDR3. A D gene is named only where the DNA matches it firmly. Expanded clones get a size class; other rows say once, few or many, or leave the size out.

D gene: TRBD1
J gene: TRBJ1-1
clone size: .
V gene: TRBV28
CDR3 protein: CASSGTGGLITEAFF
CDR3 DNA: TGTGCCAGCAGTGGGACAGGGGGCTTGATCACTGAAGCTTTCTTT

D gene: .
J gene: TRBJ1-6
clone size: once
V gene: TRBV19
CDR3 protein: CASSIEAAGPLYSPLHF
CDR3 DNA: TGTGCCAGTAGTATAGAGGCAGCAGGACCCCTTTATTCACCCCTCCACTTT

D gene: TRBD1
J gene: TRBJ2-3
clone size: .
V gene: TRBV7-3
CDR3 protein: CASGQGRTDTQYF
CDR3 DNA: TGTGCCAGCGGACAGGGCCGGACAGATACGCAGTATTTT

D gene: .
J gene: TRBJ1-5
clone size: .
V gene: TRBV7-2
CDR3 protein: CASSLDGGRHQPQHF
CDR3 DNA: TGTGCCAGCAGCTTAGATGGCGGGAGGCATCAGCCCCAGCATTTT

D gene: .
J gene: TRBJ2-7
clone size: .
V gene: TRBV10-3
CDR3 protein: CAIKLDITYEQYF
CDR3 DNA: TGTGCCATCAAGTTAGACATAACCTACGAGCAGTACTTC

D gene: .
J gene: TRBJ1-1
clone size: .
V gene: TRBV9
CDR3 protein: CASSVGEGQSFEAFF
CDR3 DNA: TGTGCCAGCAGCGTAGGGGAGGGTCAGAGTTTTGAAGCTTTCTTT

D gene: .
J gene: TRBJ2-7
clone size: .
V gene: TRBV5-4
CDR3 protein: CASSLAGQEQYF
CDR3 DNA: TGTGCCAGCAGCTTGGCAGGGCAGGAGCAGTACTTC

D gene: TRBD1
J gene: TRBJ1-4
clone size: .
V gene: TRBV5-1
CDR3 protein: CASSRTGMTANEKLFF
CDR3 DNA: TGCGCCAGCAGCCGGACAGGGATGACCGCTAATGAAAAACTGTTTTTT

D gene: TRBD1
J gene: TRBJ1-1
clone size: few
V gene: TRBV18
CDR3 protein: CASSGQANTEAFF
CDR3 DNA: TGTGCCAGCTCAGGACAGGCGAACACTGAAGCTTTCTTT

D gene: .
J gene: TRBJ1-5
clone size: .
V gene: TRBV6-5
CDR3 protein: CASSWTHSNQPQHF
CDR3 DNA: TGTGCCAGCAGTTGGACCCATAGCAATCAGCCCCAGCATTTT

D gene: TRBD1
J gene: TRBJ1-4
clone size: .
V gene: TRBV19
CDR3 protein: CASSLKGTGVEKLFF
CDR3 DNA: TGTGCCAGTAGTCTCAAAGGGACAGGGGTCGAAAAACTGTTTTTT

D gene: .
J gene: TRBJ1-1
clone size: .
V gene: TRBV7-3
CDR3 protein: CASSLTPTSTEAFF
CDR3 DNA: TGTGCCAGCAGTTTGACACCGACTAGTACTGAAGCTTTCTTT

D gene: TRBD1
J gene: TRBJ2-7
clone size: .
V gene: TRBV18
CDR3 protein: CASSPRQGAHEQYF
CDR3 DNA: TGTGCCAGCTCACCCCGGCAGGGGGCCCACGAGCAGTACTTC